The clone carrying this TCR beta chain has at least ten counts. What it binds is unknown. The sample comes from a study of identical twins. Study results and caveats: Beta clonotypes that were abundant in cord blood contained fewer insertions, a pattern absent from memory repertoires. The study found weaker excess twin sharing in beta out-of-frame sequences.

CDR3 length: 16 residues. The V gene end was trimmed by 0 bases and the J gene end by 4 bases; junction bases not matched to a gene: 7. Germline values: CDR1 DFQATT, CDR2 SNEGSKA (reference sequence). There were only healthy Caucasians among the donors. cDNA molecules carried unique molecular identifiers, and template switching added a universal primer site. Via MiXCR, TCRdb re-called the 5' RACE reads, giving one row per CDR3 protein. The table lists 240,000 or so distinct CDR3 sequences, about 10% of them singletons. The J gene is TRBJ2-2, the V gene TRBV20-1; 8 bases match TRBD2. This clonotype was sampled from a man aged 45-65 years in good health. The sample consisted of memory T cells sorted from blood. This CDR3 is CSAREAGRVTTGELFF. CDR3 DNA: TGCAGTGCTAGAGAGGCCGGGAGGGTGACCACCGGGGAGCTGTTTTTT.